A single sample gave rise to the 17 T cell receptor beta chains below, sequenced in a study of T cells in Graves' hyperthyroidism and ophthalmopathy. There were TCR beta CDR3 regions amplified from RNA transcripts. The primer set for the first-round RT-PCR of the TCR CDR3 was HTBI. Each CDR3 protein gets one entry after TCRdb re-called the multiplex PCR reads with MiXCR. Of under 600,000 distinct CDR3 sequences in the sample, 16% were seen once. The sequencing sample was made of blood. The receptors stem from a woman between 35 and 50 years old with Graves' ophthalmopathy.

This clonotype was found a few times. V gene TRBV6-1 combines with J gene TRBJ2-6, with 8 bases aligning to TRBD2. The junction had 9 bases not matched to a gene; V was cut back by 5 bases and J by 0 bases. CDR1 is MNHNS and CDR2 is SASEGT in the germline V gene. This CDR3 is built from 18 residues. The CDR3 DNA reads TGTGCCAGCAGTCCCCCTCGGGGGGGTGGCTCTGGGGCCAACGTCCTGACTTTC. This codes for CASSPPRGGGSGANVLTF.

This clonotype was counted only a few times. The chain uses TRBV4-2 and TRBJ2-3; tentatively, D is TRBD1 (5 bases). The germline gives CDR1 LGHNA, CDR2 YNFKEQ. CDR3 length: 16 amino acids. V lost 0 bases and J 3 bases, leaving 13 bases between the germline ends. The CDR3 loop is CASSQDVQGRTDTQYF. Written as DNA, the CDR3 is TGTGCCAGCAGCCAAGATGTGCAGGGTAGGACAGATACGCAGTATTTT.

The rearrangement links TRBV28 to TRBJ1-2; no reliable D call. Per the germline V gene, CDR1 is MDHEN and CDR2 is SYDVKM. The V gene lost 4 bases and the J gene lost 2 bases, with 8 bases spanning the gap. CDR3 length: 13 residues. CDR3 in DNA: TGTGCCAGCAGTTCCGGGAACAACTATGGCTACACCTTC. Residues: CASSSGNNYGYTF.

This clonotype was seen a few times. This chain uses TRBV28 with TRBJ2-1, with 11 bases lining up with TRBD2. This CDR3 region has 15 residues. The junction had 8 bases not matched to a gene; V was cut back by 5 bases and J by 8 bases. Germline V gives CDR1 MDHEN, CDR2 SYDVKM. The CDR3 loop is CASSQLAGASYEQFF. In DNA, the CDR3 is TGTGCCAGCAGTCAACTAGCGGGAGCTTCGTATGAGCAGTTCTTC.

There are many counts of this clonotype. The chain links TRBV18 to TRBJ2-1; D might be TRBD2 (5 bases). CDR3 length: 15 amino acids. CDR1 KGHSH and CDR2 LQKENI come from the germline V gene. The V and J ends lost 3 bases and 2 bases respectively, with 11 bases between them. CDR3: CASSPVSGTYNEQFF. CDR3 nucleotide sequence: TGTGCCAGCTCACCGGTTTCGGGAACCTACAATGAGCAGTTCTTC.

This clonotype was seen ten or more times. The rearrangement uses TRBV11-1 and TRBJ2-1; 9 bases map to TRBD1. Germline trimming cut 7 bases from V and 7 bases from J; bases unmatched to any gene: 8. Germline V CDR1 and CDR2: SGHAT, FQDESV (reference sequence). The CDR3 has 14 residues. The CDR3 sequence is CASTIGTGKNEQFF. The CDR3 bases are TGTGCCAGCACCATAGGGACAGGGAAAAATGAGCAGTTCTTC. The variable domain in full, completed from reference TRBV11-1 and TRBJ2-1, reads EAEVAQSPRYKITEKSQAVAFWCDPISGHATLYWYRQILGQGPELLVQFQDESVVDDSQLPKDRFSAERLKGVDSTLKIQPAELGDSAMYLCASTIGTGKNEQFFGPGTRLTVL.

In this sample, this clonotype turned up many times. The chain joins TRBV5-1 to TRBJ2-7, with 7 bases matching TRBD2. The CDR3 length is 13 residues. V was pared by 0 bases and J by 5 bases, with 2 bases of the junction left unmatched. The germline V gene encodes CDR1 SGHRS and CDR2 YFSETQ. CDR3: CASSLGGRNEQYF. The CDR3 DNA sequence: TGCGCCAGCAGCTTGGGCGGGAGAAACGAGCAGTACTTC.

There are a few counts of this clonotype. The chain employs TRBV6-5 and TRBJ1-1; D remains unclear. Trimming cost V 2 bases and J 1 base, with 8 bases left between them. CDR3 length equals 14 residues. Per the germline V gene, CDR1 is MNHEY and CDR2 is SVGAGI. CDR3 amino acids: CASSYEGRNTEAFF. DNA for the CDR3: TGTGCCAGCAGTTACGAGGGCCGGAACACTGAAGCTTTCTTT.

In its sample, this clonotype was seen many times. One end of the junction does not line up with germline, which may come from a read error. The chain is built from TRBV5-1 and TRBJ2-5; perhaps TRBD1 as D (5 bases). CDR3 length: 14 amino acids. Germline lookup yields CDR1 SGHRS and CDR2 YFSETQ. The CDR3 is CASSLGQGRETQYF. In DNA, the CDR3 is TGTGCCAGCAGCTTAGGGCAGGGAAGAGAGACCCAGTACTTC.

Ten or more counts support this clonotype. This sequence joins TRBV2 and TRBJ2-1, with 7 bases lining up with TRBD2. The CDR3 loop spans 15 amino acids. The J segment lost 1 base and the V segment lost 1 base, leaving 1 base of the junction unmatched. The germline V gene encodes CDR1 SNHLY and CDR2 FYNNEI. Here the CDR3 DNA reads TGTGCCAGCAGTGAAGGGGAGGGTTCCTACAATGAGCAGTTCTTC. Protein: CASSEGEGSYNEQFF.

This clonotype was seen many times. The rearrangement links TRBV29-1 to TRBJ2-3; the match to TRBD2 covers 8 bases. The germline V gene has CDR1 SQVTM and CDR2 ANQGSEA. The CDR3 spans 15 residues. The J segment lost 5 bases and the V segment lost 6 bases, leaving 13 bases of the junction unmatched. The CDR3 spells CSVGQKLAVRDTQYF. As DNA, the CDR3 is TGCAGCGTGGGTCAAAAACTAGCGGTGCGAGATACGCAGTATTTT.

This rearrangement joins TRBV20-1 to TRBJ2-5; 9 bases fit TRBD1. The germline CDR1 and CDR2 sequences are DFQATT and SNEGSKA (reference sequence). The CDR3 extends over 13 amino acids. With V trimmed by 5 bases and J by 1 base, 2 bases remained unmatched. The DNA of the CDR3 is TGCAGTGCTGAGGACAGGGGCCAAGAGACCCAGTACTTC. Protein sequence: CSAEDRGQETQYF.

This clonotype was seen a few times. The chain links TRBV29-1 to TRBJ2-7; D is possibly TRBD2 (6 bases). Trimming pared 4 bases from V and 7 bases from J, leaving 8 bases between. Germline V gene data show CDR1 as SQVTM and CDR2 as ANQGSEA. This CDR3 spans 10 amino acids. The DNA for the CDR3 is TGCAGCGTTGTCGCGGGGGAGCAGTACTTC. Amino acids: CSVVAGEQYF.

The J gene is TRBJ2-3, the V gene TRBV19; 8 nucleotides agree with TRBD1. The V segment lost 7 bases and the J segment 3 bases; nucleotides outside the gene matches: 12. CDR3 length: 16 residues. Germline loops: CDR1 LNHDA, CDR2 SQIVND (reference sequence). CDR3 DNA: TGTGCCAGTACGCGATGGGGACAGGCAACAACAGATACGCAGTATTTT. Its protein product is CASTRWGQATTDTQYF.

This clonotype was seen at least ten times. The chain has TRBV12-3 or TRBV12-4 and TRBJ2-2; 14 nucleotides line up with TRBD2. J gave up 4 bases and V 4 bases, and 5 bases lay outside the gene matches. CDR3 length: 17 residues. The CDR3 nucleotides read TGTGCCAGCAGTTCCGGGACTAGCGGGGGAATCACCGGGGAGCTGTTTTTT. It yields the protein CASSSGTSGGITGELFF.

In its sample, this clonotype was seen a few times. J is TRBJ2-3 and V is TRBV5-1; the D gene is possibly TRBD1 (5 bases). The germline V gene encodes CDR1 SGHRS and CDR2 YFSETQ. The CDR3 has 16 amino acids. V lost 0 bases and J lost 3, with 14 bases in between. The CDR3 spells CASSLVAGPTTDTQYF. CDR3 DNA sequence: TGCGCCAGCAGCTTGGTGGCAGGGCCGACGACAGATACGCAGTATTTT.

This clonotype was found a few times. Germline is not matched at one junction end, which may reflect a read error. As DNA, the CDR3 is TGTGCTAGCAGCCGCTCCGGGGGTAGCGGGTCCGAGCAGTTCTTC. Amino acid sequence: CASSRSGGSGSEQFF. The chain carries TRBV7-7 and TRBJ2-1; TRBD2 agrees at 7 bases. The CDR3 is 15 residues long. CDR1 and CDR2 (germline): SSHAT, FNYEAQ (reference sequence).